This T cell receptor beta chain was profiled in a study of blood T cell repertoires in COVID-19. Across the study: From the United States, Italy and Spain came samples of acute and convalescent COVID-19. Nucleic acid was either cDNA or gDNA, and it came from T cells, B-cell-depleted T cells, or PBMCs.

Per the original methods: Reference gene primers were amplified, and this amplification served to estimate nucleated cell counts. Profiled with immunoSEQ multiplex PCR; TCRdb holds only in-frame clones, not every one. V and J calls and clone size are as listed in that table; D and trimming were resolved from the DNA. The sample lists 88,000 or so clones, 75% to 90% seen once, with less than 9% in the top ten. The CDR3 sequence is 14 residues long. The V gene's germline CDR1 is SEHNR and CDR2 FQNEAQ (reference sequence). The V end lost 5 bases, the J end lost 8 bases, and 18 bases lay between the germline ends. This clone was seen just once.

The specimen was peripheral blood. This clonotype was obtained from a man between 60 and 75 years old with acute or convalescent COVID-19. The chain recombines TRBV7-9 with TRBJ1-2; no firm D call. As DNA, the CDR3 is TGTGCCAGCAGCCGCGACGGGGATTCGGAAGGCTACACCTTC. Protein product: CASSRDGDSEGYTF.